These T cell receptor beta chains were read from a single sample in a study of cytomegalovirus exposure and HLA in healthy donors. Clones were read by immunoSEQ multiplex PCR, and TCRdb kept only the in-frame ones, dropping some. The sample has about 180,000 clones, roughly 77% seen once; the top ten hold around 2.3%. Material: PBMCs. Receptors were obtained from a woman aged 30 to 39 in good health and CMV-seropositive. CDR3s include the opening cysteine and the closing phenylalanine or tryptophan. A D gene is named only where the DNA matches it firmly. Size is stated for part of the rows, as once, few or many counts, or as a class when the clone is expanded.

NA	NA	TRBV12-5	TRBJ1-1	CASGLQGSNTEAFF	TGTGCTAGTGGTTTGCAGGGGAGTAACACTGAAGCTTTCTTT
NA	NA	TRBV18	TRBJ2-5	CASSPSQGQETQYF	TGTGCCAGCTCACCTTCTCAGGGCCAAGAGACCCAGTACTTC
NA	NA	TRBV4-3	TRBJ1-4	CASTPDRQALIQKLFF	TGCGCCAGCACCCCCGACAGGCAAGCTTTAATCCAAAAACTGTTTTTT
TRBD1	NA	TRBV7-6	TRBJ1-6	CASSLVRGRNSPLHF	TGTGCCAGCAGCTTAGTAAGGGGGCGAAATTCACCCCTCCACTTT
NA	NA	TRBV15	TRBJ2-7	CATSRDTGGIVYEQYF	TGTGCCACCAGCAGAGATACCGGGGGAATTGTATACGAGCAGTACTTC
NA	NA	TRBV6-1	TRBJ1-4	CASSTYRATNEKLFF	TGTGCCAGCAGCACTTACAGAGCAACTAATGAAAAACTGTTTTTT
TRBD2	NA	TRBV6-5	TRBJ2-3	CASSRTSLTDTQYF	TGTGCCAGCAGCCGGACTAGCCTCACAGATACGCAGTATTTT
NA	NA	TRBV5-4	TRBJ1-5	CASSLGGGAPNQPQHF	TGTGCCAGCAGCTTGGGAGGGGGGGCCCCAAATCAGCCCCAGCATTTT
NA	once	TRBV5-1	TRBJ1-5	CASSPSGSNQPQHF	TGCGCCAGCAGTCCCTCGGGGAGCAATCAGCCCCAGCATTTT
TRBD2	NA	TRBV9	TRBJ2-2	CASSVGALGLAGDSGELFF	TGTGCCAGCAGCGTAGGGGCCCTGGGACTAGCGGGGGACAGCGGGGAGCTGTTTTTT
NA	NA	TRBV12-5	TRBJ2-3	CASGNGQIADTQYF	TGTGCTAGTGGTAATGGACAGATTGCAGATACGCAGTATTTT
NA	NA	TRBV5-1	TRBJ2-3	CASSVQATTDTQYF	TGCGCCAGCAGCGTCCAGGCCACCACAGATACGCAGTATTTT
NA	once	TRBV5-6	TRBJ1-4	CASSPVPGEGEKLFF	TGTGCCAGCAGCCCCGTCCCCGGGGAGGGGGAAAAACTGTTTTTT
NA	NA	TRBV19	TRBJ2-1	CASSILASNYNEQFF	TGTGCCAGTAGTATACTAGCTAGTAATTACAATGAGCAGTTCTTC
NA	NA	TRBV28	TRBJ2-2	CASSSGTTNTGELFF	TGTGCCAGCAGTTCCGGGACAACGAACACCGGGGAGCTGTTTTTT
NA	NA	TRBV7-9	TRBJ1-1	CASSLRTANTEAFF	TGTGCCAGCAGCTTAAGGACAGCGAACACTGAAGCTTTCTTT
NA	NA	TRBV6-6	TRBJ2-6	CASRPRVTGANVLTF	TGTGCCAGCAGGCCCAGGGTAACTGGGGCCAACGTCCTGACTTTC
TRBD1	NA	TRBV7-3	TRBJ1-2	CASSPPTGANYGYTF	TGTGCCAGCAGCCCCCCCACAGGGGCCAACTATGGCTACACCTTC
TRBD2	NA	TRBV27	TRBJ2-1	CASSLSGGVGEQFF	TGTGCCAGCAGCCTTAGCGGGGGGGTAGGTGAGCAGTTCTTC
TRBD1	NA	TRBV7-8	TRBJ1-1	CASSFRDRGSYTEAFF	TGTGCCAGCAGTTTTCGGGACAGGGGTTCGTACACTGAAGCTTTCTTT
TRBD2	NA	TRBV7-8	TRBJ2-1	CASSLAGGVYNEQFF	TGTGCCAGCAGCTTAGCCGGGGGGGTTTACAATGAGCAGTTCTTC
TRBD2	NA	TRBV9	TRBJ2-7	CASSTHRTSGVDEQYF	TGTGCCAGCAGCACTCACAGGACTAGCGGGGTCGACGAGCAGTACTTC